This T cell receptor beta chain was identified during a study of T cell responses to AZD1222 COVID-19 vaccine (dated by TCRdb to the early 2020s). Regarding the complete study: Because spike-specific TCR depth and breadth did not differ between the two schedules, AZD1222 recipients who got a second dose at roughly 4 weeks were pooled with those who got a second dose at roughly 12 weeks. A total of 230 to 250 trial participants underwent TCR sequencing, of whom 207 received two doses of AZD1222 and around 26 received two doses of the MenACWY control vaccine. Trial participants were enrolled into age subgroups of 18-55, 56-69 and 70-plus years, which contained 148, 28 and 57 TCR-sequenced participants, respectively. General findings and caveats noted by the study authors: In the small 56-69-year group, the increase in depth fell short of significance, most likely because of low power. After two AZD1222 doses, spike-specific TCR breadth and depth were significantly higher than at day 0 and than in MenACWY recipients. No day 14 peak-response samples were available, so repertoires were characterized only after the peak T cell response. Only 5 to 7 AZD1222 recipients were SARS-CoV-2 seropositive at baseline, limiting conclusions about previously exposed vaccinees. Participants were mostly white British and included more females than males, and it was suggested by the authors that clonal diversity may have been underestimated. The vaccine-associated CD4 TCRs covered the entire spike protein, and the dominant responses fell in regions 160-218 and 743-854. Epitopes outside the regions mutated in the B.1.351 and B.1.1.7 variants were reportedly recognized by nearly half of the unique spike-specific TCRs.

The time point label, read with the paper, signifies: baseline before first vaccination. Samples from vaccinated people were obtained from the UK trials COV001 and COV002, which included a single-blind randomized controlled phase 2/3 trial of AZD1222 (ChAdOx1 nCoV-19) in healthy adults. For TCRbeta chain sequencing, PBMC samples from trial participants were taken at day 0 and at day 28 after the second dose. The CDR3 regions of human TCRbeta chains were analyzed by immunosequencing. Per the original workflow: TCRs in the repertoires were compared against a reference library of SARS-CoV-2-specific TCRs that had been generated with the MIRA antigen-specificity platform. Breadth was defined as the fraction of unique TCRs that were SARS-CoV-2-associated. Depth was defined as the fraction of total T cells that were SARS-CoV-2-associated. Using the MIRA data, every spike-specific TCR was mapped to the spike region that the TCR reacted to and assigned to either a CD4 or a CD8 class. Log10-transformed breadth and depth values were compared by one-way ANOVA with Sidak's multiple comparisons tests. The table was pulled from immuneACCESS by TCRdb, which kept in-frame rearrangements only. Such tables lose some clones; where checked, under half of the loss comes from unresolved V genes, and the rest has no known cause. V, J and clone size derive from that table, while D and trimming were established from the DNA sequence. Within this sample are tens of thousands of clones, with about 78% of them counted one time only. About 3.8% of the sample is held by the ten biggest clonotypes.

This clone has a single count. The antigen it recognizes is unknown. Per-base quality was not reported, and no clone a single base away is much larger than it. Trimming removed 4 bases from V and 7 bases from J; the gene matches leave 9 bases unexplained. The CDR3 runs 15 amino acids, cysteine and phenylalanine included. The only DNA kept is the CDR3, 45 bases in frame from the first base. CDR1 and CDR2, per the germline V gene, are SGHRS and YFSETQ. The V and J genes are TRBV5-1 and TRBJ2-2; 8 central nucleotides agree with TRBD1. The sample in question was peripheral blood, obtained on day 0 of AZD1222 vaccination. The receptor comes from an adult in good health. The DNA sequence is TGCGCCAGCAGCGGAAGGACAGGGAATAACGGGGAGCTGTTTTTT. Its coded protein is CASSGRTGNNGELFF.